This T cell receptor beta chain was sequenced in a study of OX40 agonist ivuxolimab in advanced cancers. Study-wide context: The patients received agonistic anti-OX40 (CD134) antibody ivuxolimab. Subjects had a mean age of around 63 years, with a range of about 23 to 90; around 80% were male. Points from the study as a whole: Expanded clones belonging to CD8+ T cells outnumbered, on average, those of CD4+.

About this clone: What it recognizes is unknown.

Sampling of blood occurred at baseline, cycle 4 day 1, and cycle 7 day 1. The CDR3 loop spans 13 amino acids. Germline CDR1 and CDR2: SNHLY and FYNNEI. V lost 8 bases and J 0 bases, leaving 10 bases between the germline ends. The assay was immunoSEQ multiplex PCR, and TCRdb's table has in-frame clones only and misses some. The table includes around 100,000 clones, around 89% detected once. The sequenced sample was CD4+ or CD8+ T cells sorted from blood, obtained in a trial of the OX40 agonist ivuxolimab. V gene TRBV2 combines with J gene TRBJ1-1, with D maybe TRBD1 (6 bases). This clonotype was obtained from an adult with an advanced solid tumor such as melanoma, head and neck, liver or kidney cancer. The CDR3 sequence: CASYREMNTEAFF. For the CDR3, the DNA is TGTGCCAGCTACAGGGAAATGAACACTGAAGCTTTCTTT.